This T cell receptor (beta chain) was retrieved from a study of T cells in localized non-small cell lung cancer. Germline assignment: CDR1 SGHNT and CDR2 YENEEA. The CDR3 contains 18 residues. The junction had 13 bases not matched to a gene; V was cut back by 3 bases and J by 0 bases. Broader study findings: Heterogeneity remains possible, as sequencing covered one tumor region only. Across samples, adjacent lung featured a median 57 of the top 100 tumor clones. Uninvolved adjacent lung, not tumor, had the highest T cell clonality. A higher density of T cells in blood coincided with extended overall survival.

The data were produced by immunoSEQ multiplex PCR, yet TCRdb's version contains in-frame clones alone and is incomplete. The repertoire holds 1,200 to 1,500 clones, 15% to 20% seen once, with more than 15% in the top ten. About this clone itself: The antigen is unknown.

The origin of this receptor is a woman aged 35-70 years with stage I lung adenocarcinoma. Sequencing used lung tumor tissue, obtained before any cancer treatment. This chain uses TRBV11-3 with TRBJ1-1; 7 bases agree with TRBD1. CDR3 bases: TGTGCCAGCAGCTTGGGGGTTCCGGGACAGAGTATGAACACTGAAGCTTTCTTT. This gives the protein CASSLGVPGQSMNTEAFF.